These 16 T cell receptor beta chains were all obtained from the same sample, sequenced in a study of PD-L1 blockade in urothelial cancer. Sequenced by immunoSEQ multiplex PCR; TCRdb stores in-frame clones only, minus some. The sample consists of tens of thousands of clones, about 85% of them appearing once. This sample comprised PBMCs, obtained around atezolizumab (anti-PD-L1) treatment. These receptor sequences come from a woman in her 70s with urothelial cancer.

This rearrangement joins TRBV19 to TRBJ1-1, with 7 bases matching TRBD1. The CDR3 spans 13 residues. Germline V CDR1 and CDR2: LNHDA, SQIVND (reference sequence). Trimming took 4 bases from V and 5 from J; bases not matched to a gene: 4. Here the CDR3 reads CASSTHRGTEAFF. CDR3 bases: TGTGCCAGTAGTACCCACAGGGGAACTGAAGCTTTCTTT.

The rearrangement uses TRBV4-2 and TRBJ2-2; possible D gene TRBD1, 5 bases. The V end was cut by 0 bases, the J end by 3 bases, with 14 bases between. Germline-derived CDR1 and CDR2 are LGHNA and YNFKEQ. The CDR3 runs 17 residues. This chain's CDR3 is CASSQDGQAVYTGELFF. In DNA, the CDR3 is TGTGCCAGCAGCCAAGACGGACAAGCAGTGTACACCGGGGAGCTGTTTTTT.

The CDR3 is CASSLAPGAGEADTQYF. For the CDR3, the DNA is TGTGCCAGCAGCTTAGCCCCTGGGGCGGGAGAGGCAGATACGCAGTATTTT. The chain employs TRBV11-2 and TRBJ2-3; 7 bases fit TRBD2. V was clipped by 1 base and J by 4 bases; unmatched bases: 11. CDR3 length: 17 amino acids. Germline V CDR1 and CDR2: SGHAT, FQNNGV.

The V call is TRBV6-1, the J call TRBJ1-5, with D tentatively TRBD1 (5 bases). The CDR3 totals 15 residues. The ends were cut back, 4 bases at V and 3 bases at J, with 13 bases in the middle. Germline-derived CDR1 and CDR2 are MNHNS and SASEGT. CDR3 DNA: TGTGCCAGCAGTGTTAAAGACAGCCCCAATCAGCCCCAGCATTTT. Translated, it gives CASSVKDSPNQPQHF.

The chain employs TRBV5-1 and TRBJ1-4, with D perhaps TRBD1 (6 bases). CDR3 length: 15 amino acids. V was pared by 1 base and J by 2 bases, with 9 bases between. CDR1 SGHRS and CDR2 YFSETQ come from the germline V gene. CDR3 sequence: CASSLTGTTNEKLFF. In DNA form, the CDR3 reads TGCGCCAGCAGCTTGACAGGGACGACTAATGAAAAACTGTTTTTT.

The count of this clone is one. The rearrangement uses TRBV5-1 and TRBJ2-3; the match to TRBD2 covers 8 bases. From germline, CDR1 is SGHRS and CDR2 YFSETQ. The trim removed 7 bases at V and 0 bases at J, leaving 7 bases unmatched. There are 15 residues in the CDR3. The CDR3 is CASGFGGVSTDTQYF. DNA of the CDR3: TGCGCCAGCGGTTTCGGGGGGGTTAGCACAGATACGCAGTATTTT.

This rearrangement joins TRBV7-8 to TRBJ2-7; D unclear. The CDR3 totals 12 residues. Germline CDR1 and CDR2: SGHVS and FQNEAQ. Trimming cost V 5 bases and J 3 bases, with 8 bases left between them. As DNA, the CDR3 is TGTGCCAGCAGCCCCCGTCTCTACGAGCAGTACTTC. Its protein is CASSPRLYEQYF.

This clone was seen once. The chain joins TRBV5-1 to TRBJ2-2; tentative D call: TRBD1 (6 bases). Between the trimmed V and J ends, which lost 4 bases and 1 base, there was a span of 8 bases. Germline values: CDR1 SGHRS, CDR2 YFSETQ. CDR3 length: 14 residues. Written as DNA, the CDR3 is TGCGCCAGCAGCCCGACAGGGAACACCGGGGAGCTGTTTTTT. Translating gives CASSPTGNTGELFF.

This clone was recorded only once. The chain is built from TRBV18 and TRBJ2-7; 8 nucleotides line up with TRBD1. The CDR3 has 15 residues. The V and J ends lost 3 bases and 2 bases, in that order; junction bases with no gene match: 6. The germline CDR1 and CDR2 sequences are KGHSH and LQKENI. As DNA, the CDR3 is TGTGCCAGCTCACCGGGCAGGGGGCTCGCCTACGAGCAGTACTTC. This translates into CASSPGRGLAYEQYF.

CDR3 sequence reads: CAIIEATSYNEQFF. CDR3 sequence (DNA): TGTGCCATCATTGAAGCTACCTCCTACAATGAGCAGTTCTTC. V is TRBV10-3 and J is TRBJ2-1; no reliable D call. The V gene's germline CDR1 is ENHRY and CDR2 SYGVKD. This CDR3 contains 14 residues. V lost 7 bases, J lost 0 bases, and 10 bases lay in between.

This chain connects TRBV9 to TRBJ2-1, with 11 bases that match TRBD2. Trimming cost V 5 bases and J 4 bases; bases outside gene matches: 11. The CDR3 covers 17 residues. Per germline, CDR1 SGDLS and CDR2 YYNGEE. CDR3 sequence reads: CASSLGSGRAWYNEQFF. DNA of the CDR3: TGTGCCAGCAGTCTGGGTAGCGGGAGGGCCTGGTACAATGAGCAGTTCTTC.

The chain is built from TRBV7-6 and TRBJ2-7; D is possibly TRBD1 (5 bases). Germline V lookup: CDR1 SGHVS, CDR2 FNYEAQ. With 5 bases removed from V and 6 bases from J, the gap between germline ends came to 8 bases. CDR3 length: 11 residues. CDR3 sequence (DNA): TGTGCCAGCAGCGCAGGGTTCGAGCAGTACTTC. It yields the protein CASSAGFEQYF.

The chain recombines TRBV18 with TRBJ2-1; 15 nucleotides align to TRBD2. The CDR3 extends over 18 amino acids. Germline values: CDR1 KGHSH, CDR2 LQKENI. V lost 4 bases, J lost 9 bases, and 13 bases stayed unmatched. CDR3 loop: CASSRETGLAGGDSEQFF. The CDR3, as DNA: TGTGCCAGCTCACGAGAGACGGGACTAGCGGGAGGTGACAGTGAGCAGTTCTTC.

J is TRBJ2-2 and V is TRBV6-1; TRBD2 matches 9 bases. The CDR3 is 16 amino acids. Germline values: CDR1 MNHNS, CDR2 SASEGT. With 2 bases clipped from V and 5 bases from J, the junction kept 6 bases outside the gene matches. The DNA of the CDR3 is TGTGCCAGCAGTGAACGGCTAGCGGGATATACCGGGGAGCTGTTTTTT. It is translated as CASSERLAGYTGELFF.

This rearrangement joins TRBV4-3 to TRBJ2-7, with 7 bases lining up with TRBD1. With V trimmed by 1 base and J by 2 bases, 8 bases remained unmatched. This CDR3 is 16 amino acids long. Germline V lookup: CDR1 LGHNA, CDR2 YSLEER. The chain's CDR3 is CASSQAWDSSAYEQYF. The CDR3 coding sequence is TGCGCCAGCAGCCAAGCCTGGGACAGCTCAGCCTACGAGCAGTACTTC.

The chain employs TRBV13 and TRBJ2-7; 16 positions match TRBD2. The germline CDR1 and CDR2 sequences are PRHDT and FYEKMQ (reference sequence). This CDR3 has 18 residues. Trimming took 1 base from V and 2 from J; bases not matched to a gene: 5. In nucleotides, the CDR3 is TGTGCCAGCAGCTTAGAGGGACTAGCGGGAGGGGCCCCCTACGAGCAGTACTTC. It is translated as CASSLEGLAGGAPYEQYF.